The rows below give T cell receptor beta chains drawn from one sample of a study of human T cells and chemical hapten exposure. TCRdb re-analysed the RACE reads in MiXCR, keeping a single row per CDR3 protein. The data show 340,000 or so distinct CDR3 sequences, around 6.9% seen once. The source was whole blood, collected in connection with sensitization to the hapten diphenylcyclopropenone (DPC). The receptor set was obtained from a woman under 30 with alopecia areata. Some clones in this sample may be carry-over from other donors' samples. The CDR3 runs from the conserved cysteine through the conserved F or W. The order of the fields is J gene, D gene, V gene, clone size, CDR3 DNA, CDR3 protein. A D gene is named only where the DNA matches it firmly. Clone size is shown for a subset of rows, as once, few, many or a class of expanded clone.

>TRBJ2-3|TRBD2|TRBV24-1|NA
TGTGCCACGGCTAGCGGAACCACAGATACGCAGTATTTT
CATASGTTDTQYF
>TRBJ1-5|TRBD1|TRBV6-2/TRBV6-3|many
TGTGCCAGCAGGGGAGTGATCCACAGGGGGGCCAATCAGCCCCAGCATTTT
CASRGVIHRGANQPQHF
>TRBJ2-3|NA|TRBV6-1|NA
TGTGCCAGCTCTTCCAAACCTACGGGCCTCCCTACAACCACAGATACGCAGTATTTT
CASSSKPTGLPTTTDTQYF
>TRBJ2-5|NA|TRBV11-2|NA
TGTGCCAGCAGCTTAGATATACGGGGGGCCTCCCAAGAGACCCAGTACTTC
CASSLDIRGASQETQYF
>TRBJ1-6|TRBD1|TRBV6-5|many
TGTGCCAGCAGTTACTCAATCGGACAGGGGGTAGGGTCACCCCTCCACTTT
CASSYSIGQGVGSPLHF
>TRBJ2-2|NA|TRBV28|NA
TGTGCCAGCAGAACCAACACCGGGGAGCTGTTTTTT
CASRTNTGELFF
>TRBJ2-7|TRBD2|TRBV27|few
TGTGCCAGCAGTATCACCCCAGCGGGGGGGGCCGACGAGCAGTACTTC
CASSITPAGGADEQYF
>TRBJ2-7|TRBD1|TRBV27|NA
TGTGCCAGCAGTTTAATTGGGCAGGGGGTTACTGAGCAGTACTTC
CASSLIGQGVTEQYF
>TRBJ2-5|NA|TRBV12-3/TRBV12-4|NA
TGTGCCACCAGTTCGCGGCAGCAAGAGACCCAGTACTTC
CATSSRQQETQYF
>TRBJ2-7|NA|TRBV25-1|NA
TGTGCCAGCAGTGACGGTGGGGCCGGGGAGCAGTACTTC
CASSDGGAGEQYF
>TRBJ2-1|NA|TRBV20-1|many
TGCAGTGCCGAGGGGACCTACAATGAGCAGTTCTTC
CSAEGTYNEQFF
>TRBJ1-1|NA|TRBV11-2|NA
TGTGCCAGCGGGACTGAAGGGGGTCGGCCTGAAGCTTTCTTT
CASGTEGGRPEAFF
>TRBJ2-7|TRBD1|TRBV6-1|many
TGTGCCAGCAGTGGGACAGGTAACTACGAGCAGTACTTC
CASSGTGNYEQYF
>TRBJ1-6|NA|TRBV7-2|few
TGTGCCAGCAGCTCCAGGGGCGGGGGGTCACCCCTCCACTTT
CASSSRGGGSPLHF
>TRBJ2-6|TRBD1|TRBV6-1|few
TGTGCCAGCAGTCAACCCCGGGACAGGTACTCTGGGGCCAACGTCCTGACTTTC
CASSQPRDRYSGANVLTF
>TRBJ2-7|TRBD1|TRBV6-6|few
TGTGCCAGCAGGGGGGACGGGACAGTATCCTACGAGCAGTACTTC
CASRGDGTVSYEQYF
>TRBJ2-1|TRBD2|TRBV4-3|medium-sized
TGCGCCAGCAGCCAAGATAGCGGGGGGCAGGGAACCTCCTACAATGAGCAGTTCTTC
CASSQDSGGQGTSYNEQFF
>TRBJ1-2|NA|TRBV18|many
TGTGCCAGCTCACCCGTGGGGGACTATGGCTACACCTTC
CASSPVGDYGYTF
>TRBJ1-2|NA|TRBV20-1|few
TGCAGTGCTAAACAGGCCTGGGGCTACACCTTC
CSAKQAWGYTF
>TRBJ2-5|TRBD2|TRBV6-5|NA
TGTGCCAGCAGCCCTCTCGGGACTAGCGACCAGACCCAGTACTTC
CASSPLGTSDQTQYF
>TRBJ2-3|TRBD2|TRBV9|NA
TGTGCCAGCAGCGTGGGCCCGGGGACTAGCGGGGGGATTGCAGATACGCAGTATTTT
CASSVGPGTSGGIADTQYF
>TRBJ1-2|NA|TRBV7-3|NA
TGTGCCAGCAGCTCCACCCCGGGCCCCACCCGATTATTGAGATACACCTTC
CASSSTPGPTRLLRYTF
>TRBJ2-3|NA|TRBV6-2/TRBV6-3|NA
TGTGCCCTTCGCCGAGTAAACACAGATACGCAGTATTTT
CALRRVNTDTQYF
>TRBJ2-3|NA|TRBV7-6|many
TGTGCCAGCAGCTCGATGACAGATACGCAGTATTTT
CASSSMTDTQYF
>TRBJ2-5|NA|TRBV7-7|NA
TGTGCTAGCAGCTCCCGGCCGGATGCGGAGACCCAGTACTTC
CASSSRPDAETQYF
>TRBJ2-3|NA|TRBV20-1|many
TGCAGTGCTAGAGACCTCCTCACAGATACGCAGTATTTT
CSARDLLTDTQYF
>TRBJ2-5|NA|TRBV7-2|many
TGTGCCAGCAGCTTAATGGGCGGGCCCCAAGAGACCCAGTACTTC
CASSLMGGPQETQYF
>TRBJ2-3|NA|TRBV9|few
TGTGCCAGCAGCGTAGGTAGCGCAACTAGCACAGATACGCAGTATTTT
CASSVGSATSTDTQYF
>TRBJ2-7|NA|TRBV16|NA
TGTGCCAGCAGCCAACCATATACGAATTCGCAGGAGCAGTACTTC
CASSQPYTNSQEQYF
>TRBJ2-1|TRBD1|TRBV9|many
TGTGCCAGCAGCGTAGGGACAGGGGGCAACTATGAGCAGTTCTTC
CASSVGTGGNYEQFF
>TRBJ1-4|NA|TRBV7-2|few
TGTGCCAGCAGCTTAAACCCAGGCCACAATGAAAAACTGTTTTTT
CASSLNPGHNEKLFF
>TRBJ1-2|NA|TRBV4-1|few
TGCGCCAGCAGCCAAGATGTTAGACAGAGCTATGGCTACACCTTC
CASSQDVRQSYGYTF
>TRBJ1-1|NA|TRBV6-2/TRBV6-3|few
TGTGCCAGCAGTCCCCGCCTAACGACAAGCGAAGCTTTCTTT
CASSPRLTTSEAFF
>TRBJ1-5|TRBD1|TRBV27|few
TGTGCCAGCAGTTTAGGACCAGGGGGCATTCAGCCCCAGCATTTT
CASSLGPGGIQPQHF
>TRBJ1-2|TRBD1|TRBV29-1|NA
TGCAGCGTTCCGGGACAGGGGGCTTATGGCTACACCTTC
CSVPGQGAYGYTF
>TRBJ1-1|NA|TRBV14|many
TGTGCCAGCAGCTCCTGGACCCGGAACACTGAAGCTTTCTTT
CASSSWTRNTEAFF
>TRBJ1-5|NA|TRBV12-3/TRBV12-4|NA
TGTGCCAGCAGCTGGACCATCGCTCAGCCCCAGCATTTT
CASSWTIAQPQHF
>TRBJ1-1|NA|TRBV6-2/TRBV6-3|many
TGTGCCAGCAGACTATACACTGAAGCTTTCTTT
CASRLYTEAFF
>TRBJ2-2|TRBD2|TRBV7-2|few
TGTGCCAGCCGCCGCACTAGCGGGGGGCTAAACACCGGGGAGCTGTTTTTT
CASRRTSGGLNTGELFF
>TRBJ2-7|TRBD2|TRBV6-5|many
TGTGCCAGCAGTTACACAGCGGGGAGCTACGAGCAGTACTTC
CASSYTAGSYEQYF
>TRBJ1-3|NA|TRBV2|NA
TGTGCCAGCAGTGAGGCGGCTTCCAAATCTGGAAACACCATATATTTT
CASSEAASKSGNTIYF
>TRBJ1-2|NA|TRBV6-5|few
TGTGCCAGCAGTTCCCCCGACATCCGTCCCTATGGCTACACCTTC
CASSSPDIRPYGYTF
>TRBJ1-1|NA|TRBV12-3/TRBV12-4|few
TGTGCCAGCAGCCTGAGACCTAACACTGAAGCTTTCTTT
CASSLRPNTEAFF
>TRBJ1-3|NA|TRBV4-1|NA
TGCGCCAGCAGCCAAGATTCAGCAGGTCTCTCTGGAAACACCATATATTTT
CASSQDSAGLSGNTIYF
>TRBJ2-6|NA|TRBV18|many
TGTGCCAGCTCACCAGAGGCGGGAACGGGGGCCAACGTCCTGACTTTC
CASSPEAGTGANVLTF
>TRBJ1-3|NA|TRBV7-2|many
TGTGCCAGCAGCTTAGATATCTCTGGAAACACCATATATTTT
CASSLDISGNTIYF
>TRBJ2-3|TRBD2|TRBV12-3/TRBV12-4|many
TGTGCCAGCAGTATGGGACTAGCGGGGGCCACAGATACGCAGTATTTT
CASSMGLAGATDTQYF
>TRBJ2-2|TRBD1|TRBV29-1|NA
TGCAGCGTTTACGGGACAGGGGTTAACACCGGGGAGCTGTTTTTT
CSVYGTGVNTGELFF
>TRBJ1-1|NA|TRBV4-1|NA
TGCGCCAGCAGTCAAACGACGAACGGTAACACTGAAGCTTTCTTT
CASSQTTNGNTEAFF
>TRBJ1-5|NA|TRBV5-7|many
TGTGCCAGCAGCTCACAAGGGGAGCCCCAGCATTTT
CASSSQGEPQHF
>TRBJ1-5|TRBD1|TRBV9|NA
TGTGCCAGTGCGCCAACAGGGGCGAGCAATCAGCCCCAGCATTTT
CASAPTGASNQPQHF
>TRBJ2-1|NA|TRBV7-9|many
TGTGCCAGCAGCTTGAACCACCGTAGCTCCTACAATGAGCAGTTCTTC
CASSLNHRSSYNEQFF
>TRBJ2-3|TRBD1|TRBV5-4|NA
TGTGCCAGCAGCTTCACAGGGGGTTTCGATACGCAGTATTTT
CASSFTGGFDTQYF
>TRBJ2-5|NA|TRBV7-8|NA
TGTGCCAGCAGCTCCCTCGGGCTAGCGAAAGAGACCCAGTACTTC
CASSSLGLAKETQYF